The rows below give T cell receptor beta chains drawn from one sample of a study of cytomegalovirus exposure and HLA in healthy donors. Produced via immunoSEQ multiplex PCR; TCRdb's table is partial and in-frame only. The sample lists a few hundred thousand clones, approximately 84% occurring once. The specimen sequenced was PBMCs. The receptors shown here come from a woman between 35 and 50 years old in good health and CMV-seropositive. The CDR3 runs from the conserved cysteine through the conserved F or W. A D gene is named only where the DNA matches it firmly. The size entry is marked missing in some rows and otherwise reads once, few, many or a size class.

clone_size	v_call	d_call	j_call	cdr3_nt	cdr3_aa
.	TRBV5-4	.	TRBJ1-2	TGTGCCAGCTACCTCACATCCTACAGCTATGGCTACACCTTC	CASYLTSYSYGYTF
.	TRBV19	TRBD1	TRBJ1-2	TGTGCCAGTAGTATAGATCTGGGACAGGGGACCTTGACTATGGGCTACACCTTC	CASSIDLGQGTLTMGYTF
.	TRBV4-3	TRBD2	TRBJ2-3	TGCGCCAGCAGCCCCCAAGCGGGAATGGGGACAGATACGCAGTATTTT	CASSPQAGMGTDTQYF
.	TRBV5-1	TRBD1	TRBJ1-3	TGCGCCAGCAGCCTAACAGGGGGCGCGGACACCATATATTTT	CASSLTGGADTIYF
once	TRBV11-3	TRBD2	TRBJ2-7	TGTGCCAGCAGCCCGGGACTAGCGGGGGTACTGGCCTACGAGCAGTACTTC	CASSPGLAGVLAYEQYF
.	TRBV28	TRBD2	TRBJ2-1	TGTGCCAGCAGTTCGGCCGGGACTAGCGGCAATGAGCAGTTCTTC	CASSSAGTSGNEQFF
once	TRBV7-9	.	TRBJ2-5	TGTGCCAGCAGCCTGGATTCTGGGCTGAAAGAGACCCAGTACTTC	CASSLDSGLKETQYF
.	TRBV9	TRBD1	TRBJ1-5	TGTGCCAGCAGCGTAGGGGACAGTAGCAATCAGCCCCAGCATTTT	CASSVGDSSNQPQHF
.	TRBV10-3	TRBD1	TRBJ1-1	TGTGCCATCAGTAAGACAGGGGCTCCGAACACTGAAGCTTTCTTT	CAISKTGAPNTEAFF
once	TRBV28	.	TRBJ2-7	TGTGCCAGCAGCCGAGGGAGCTACGAGCAGTACTTC	CASSRGSYEQYF
.	TRBV6-5	.	TRBJ1-5	TGTGCCAGCAGTTACTCGCCAGGGGTGAACCAGCCCCAGCATTTT	CASSYSPGVNQPQHF
.	TRBV15	.	TRBJ2-5	TGTGCCACCAGCGCGGCCGGACAGCAAGAGACCCAGTACTTC	CATSAAGQQETQYF
.	TRBV7-9	.	TRBJ1-1	TGTGCCAGCAGCACCCAGTCCGAAGCTTTCTTT	CASSTQSEAFF
.	TRBV5-4	TRBD2	TRBJ2-3	TGTGCCAGCAGCGAGGGGACTAGCCCATTAGGGGATACGCAGTATTTT	CASSEGTSPLGDTQYF
.	TRBV18	TRBD2	TRBJ2-7	TGTGCCAGCTCACCGGGTTTGGGGGAGGGCTACGAGCAGTACTTC	CASSPGLGEGYEQYF
once	TRBV27	TRBD2	TRBJ2-1	TGTGCCAGCGTTACTAGCGGAGGTTACAATGAGCAGTTCTTC	CASVTSGGYNEQFF
.	TRBV29-1	.	TRBJ1-2	TGCAGCGTTGAACAGGGCGACTATGGCTACACCTTC	CSVEQGDYGYTF
.	TRBV18	TRBD1	TRBJ2-1	TGTGCCAGCTCACCGGGACAGGCAAATGAGCAGTTCTTC	CASSPGQANEQFF
.	TRBV4-2	TRBD1	TRBJ1-6	TGTGCCAGCAGCCAAGGGAGTACAGGGGATAATTCACCCCTCCACTTT	CASSQGSTGDNSPLHF
.	TRBV5-1	TRBD1	TRBJ2-2	TGCGCCAGCAGCTTGGTAGCAGGGGGCAACACCGGGGAGCTGTTTTTT	CASSLVAGGNTGELFF
.	TRBV11-2	.	TRBJ2-7	TGTGCCAGCAGCTTAGACAGGGTAGACGAGCAGTACTTC	CASSLDRVDEQYF
.	TRBV6-5	TRBD1	TRBJ1-5	TGTGCCAGCAGTTACAGGGGACAGGGAGGAGAGCCCCAGCATTTT	CASSYRGQGGEPQHF
.	TRBV29-1	.	TRBJ2-5	TGCAGCGTGGGGGTTGGGGGCTCGGAGACCCAGTACTTC	CSVGVGGSETQYF
few	TRBV20-1	.	TRBJ2-1	TGCAGTGCTAGGTGGAGCAATGAGCAGTTCTTC	CSARWSNEQFF
.	TRBV11-3	.	TRBJ1-2	TGTGCCAGCAGCTTAGTGCGGGGGACTAACTATGGCTACACCTTC	CASSLVRGTNYGYTF
.	TRBV12-1	.	TRBJ2-1	TGTGCCAGCAGCTGCTGGCCGTGGCTAGCGGGAGTAGAATGGCAGTTCTTC	CASSCWPWLAGVEWQFF
.	TRBV6-5	TRBD1	TRBJ2-7	TGTGCCAGCAGTGTCGGACAGGGGGTCTACGAGCAGTACTTC	CASSVGQGVYEQYF
.	TRBV7-9	TRBD2	TRBJ2-1	TGTGCCAGCAGCTTAGTGGCGGGAGTACAGCAAGAGCAGTTCTTC	CASSLVAGVQQEQFF
.	TRBV15	TRBD2	TRBJ2-1	TGTGCCACCAGCAGAAGTCACGGGACTAGCTACAATGAGCAGTTCTTC	CATSRSHGTSYNEQFF
.	TRBV6-5	.	TRBJ2-2	TGTGCCAGCTGGAGGACTCACAACACCGGGGAGCTGTTTTTT	CASWRTHNTGELFF
once	TRBV9	TRBD2	TRBJ2-5	TGTGCCAGCAGCGCAGGGCCTGGGACTAGCGGGAGGGCCCTCCAAGAGACCCAGTACTTC	CASSAGPGTSGRALQETQYF
.	TRBV5-1	TRBD1	TRBJ1-2	TGCGCCAGCAGCTTGGAAGGGACAGGGGATTACTATGGCTACACCTTC	CASSLEGTGDYYGYTF
.	TRBV18	TRBD1	TRBJ1-4	TGTGCCAGCTCCCAGACCGGGACAGGGAATGAAAAACTGTTTTTT	CASSQTGTGNEKLFF
.	TRBV6-5	TRBD1	TRBJ2-5	TGTGCCAGCAGTTACTTAGGACAGGAACAAGAGACCCAGTACTTC	CASSYLGQEQETQYF
.	TRBV7-9	.	TRBJ2-5	TGTGCCAGCAGCCCTGACAGTCAAGAGACCCAGTACTTC	CASSPDSQETQYF
.	TRBV6-1	.	TRBJ1-5	TGTGCCAGCAGCGTAACAGGAGATCAGCCCCAGCATTTT	CASSVTGDQPQHF
.	TRBV5-5	.	TRBJ1-4	TGTGCCAGCAGCCCTCTGGGGGAGGTTAATGAAAAACTGTTTTTT	CASSPLGEVNEKLFF
.	TRBV27	.	TRBJ1-5	TGTGCCAGCAGTCCTCAGGGCCCCCCTCAGCCCCAGCATTTT	CASSPQGPPQPQHF
.	TRBV2	.	TRBJ2-3	TGTGCCACCCAGCTAGCAATTAGCACAGATACGCAGTATTTT	CATQLAISTDTQYF
once	TRBV7-6	TRBD2	TRBJ2-7	TGTGCCAGCAGCCCCGGCGGGAGTCCCCCCTACGAGCAGTACTTC	CASSPGGSPPYEQYF
.	TRBV28	TRBD2	TRBJ2-5	TGTGCCAGCAGTTCGACTAGCGGGAGGAGAGAGACCCAGTACTTC	CASSSTSGRRETQYF
few	TRBV27	TRBD2	TRBJ2-1	TGTGCCAGCACGCGGGGCGGGGGCTCCTACAATGAGCAGTTCTTC	CASTRGGGSYNEQFF
.	TRBV5-6	TRBD1	TRBJ1-2	TGTGCCAGCAGGTGGGGACAGCAGGGCTACACCTTC	CASRWGQQGYTF
.	TRBV19	.	TRBJ1-5	TGTGCCAGTAGGCCGGAGGACGGAAGAAATCAGCCCCAGCATTTT	CASRPEDGRNQPQHF
.	TRBV7-8	.	TRBJ2-1	TGTGCCAGCAGCTTTGGAGGGGATGAGCAGTTCTTC	CASSFGGDEQFF
.	TRBV7-7	.	TRBJ2-2	TGTGCCAGCAGCTTAAGCACCACGAACACCGGGGAGCTGTTTTTT	CASSLSTTNTGELFF
.	TRBV4-1	TRBD1	TRBJ1-3	TGCGCCAGCAGCCCCGGGACAGGGGTAAACACCATATATTTT	CASSPGTGVNTIYF
few	TRBV19	TRBD1	TRBJ1-5	TGTGCCAGTAGTATATTTGGGACAGGCCCCTACCAGCCCCAGCATTTT	CASSIFGTGPYQPQHF
many	TRBV21-1	.	TRBJ2-7	TGTGCCAGCAGCAAAGTGGGCGGGAGCGCCTCCTACGAGCAGTACTTC	CASSKVGGSASYEQYF
.	TRBV28	TRBD1	TRBJ1-5	TGTGCCAGCAGACGGACAGGGAGCAGCAATCAGCCCCAGCATTTT	CASRRTGSSNQPQHF
once	TRBV9	.	TRBJ2-7	TGTGCCAGCAGCGTAGGAGGGAAAACGGGGGCCTACGAGCAGTACTTC	CASSVGGKTGAYEQYF
once	TRBV5-4	TRBD1	TRBJ1-1	TGTGCCAGCAGTTGGGACAGGGGCACTGAAGCTTTCTTT	CASSWDRGTEAFF
.	TRBV7-2	TRBD2	TRBJ2-3	TGTGCCAGCAGCAGAGGACTAGTGTCAGATACGCAGTATTTT	CASSRGLVSDTQYF
.	TRBV7-2	.	TRBJ1-6	TGTGCCAGCAGCGTCGGCGGATATTCACCCCTCCACTTT	CASSVGGYSPLHF
.	TRBV6-5	TRBD1	TRBJ2-3	TGTGCCAGCAGAACAGGGGCGGCGGGCACAGATACGCAGTATTTT	CASRTGAAGTDTQYF
once	TRBV5-1	.	TRBJ2-7	TGCGCCAGCAGCTTGCTCCCAGGGGGGAACTACGAGCAGTACTTC	CASSLLPGGNYEQYF
.	TRBV7-2	TRBD1	TRBJ1-6	TGTGCCAGCAGCTTAGCCGGGGCAGGGGGTAATTCACCCCTCCACTTT	CASSLAGAGGNSPLHF
.	TRBV7-2	.	TRBJ2-1	TGTGCCAGCAGCTTAACCCCTAGCGAAAACAATGAGCAGTTCTTC	CASSLTPSENNEQFF
.	TRBV6-5	.	TRBJ2-1	TGTGCCAGCAGTTTTCAACGGGGATCTGGGCATGAGCAGTTCTTC	CASSFQRGSGHEQFF
few	TRBV30	.	TRBJ2-3	TGTGCCTGGAGCGGGGGTGCAGATACGCAGTATTTT	CAWSGGADTQYF